These T cell receptor beta chains were read from a single sample in a study of metastatic and nonmetastatic thyroid tumors. TCRdb re-clonotyped the PCR reads via MiXCR. The sample consists of approximately 19,000 clones, 22% of them appearing once. The sequenced sample was tumor tissue. These receptors originate from a male donor with papillary thyroid cancer or a benign thyroid nodule (not recorded which). Some clones in this sample may be carry-over from other donors' samples. Each CDR3 is given with its conserved first and last residue. A D gene is named only where the DNA matches it firmly. The listing skips clone size in some rows; elsewhere it reads once, few, many or a size class.

cdr3_length d_call j_call clone_size v_call cdr3_aa cdr3_nt
11 NA TRBJ2-7 NA TRBV30 CAWSATGEQYF TGTGCCTGGAGCGCGACGGGAGAGCAGTACTTC
17 NA TRBJ1-2 many TRBV7-9 CASSLDFSGELNYGYTF TGTGCCAGCAGCTTAGATTTTTCGGGGGAGCTGAACTATGGCTACACCTTC
14 TRBD2 TRBJ2-1 NA TRBV11-1 CASGVAGLDYEQFF TGTGCCAGCGGGGTAGCGGGATTGGACTATGAGCAGTTCTTC
19 TRBD1 TRBJ1-4 NA TRBV4-1 CASSQNKGQGTLENEKLFF TGCGCCAGCAGCCAAAACAAGGGACAGGGAACCCTGGAGAATGAAAAACTGTTTTTT
15 TRBD2 TRBJ2-1 many TRBV19 CASSIRREGKNEQFF TGTGCCAGTAGTATCCGACGGGAGGGCAAGAATGAGCAGTTCTTC
17 TRBD1 TRBJ2-6 many TRBV11-1 CASSPPTGEAGANVLTF TGTGCCAGCAGCCCCCCGACAGGGGAAGCGGGGGCCAACGTCCTGACTTTC
15 NA TRBJ1-3 many TRBV7-8 CASSLQRFSGNTIYF TGTGCCAGCAGCTTACAGCGGTTCTCTGGAAACACCATATATTTT
14 TRBD1 TRBJ1-3 once TRBV3-1 CASSQTGGGNTIYF TGTGCCAGCAGTCAAACAGGGGGAGGAAACACCATATATTTT
12 NA TRBJ1-4 many TRBV20-1 CSARGGFEKLFF TGCAGTGCTAGAGGCGGTTTTGAAAAACTGTTTTTT
15 NA TRBJ2-1 many TRBV20-1 CSATVSDIHYGEQFF TGCAGTGCTACGGTCTCGGACATCCATTATGGTGAGCAGTTCTTC
15 TRBD2 TRBJ2-7 NA TRBV11-2 CASSSGGGMGKEHYF TGTGCCAGCAGCTCCGGGGGGGGCATGGGAAAGGAGCATTACTTC
14 NA TRBJ2-5 many TRBV6-1 CASETGTGVETQYF TGTGCCAGCGAGACCGGGACGGGGGTAGAGACCCAGTACTTC
14 TRBD1 TRBJ1-6 medium-sized TRBV28 CASTLGQAIHPLHF TGTGCCAGCACTCTGGGACAGGCTATTCACCCCCTCCACTTT
13 NA TRBJ2-7 many TRBV4-1 CASSQSIPYEQYF TGCGCCAGCAGCCAATCCATTCCCTACGAGCAGTACTTC
11 NA TRBJ2-5 NA TRBV2 CASRSQETQYF TGTGCCAGTAGGTCCCAAGAGACCCAGTACTTC
15 TRBD1 TRBJ2-7 once TRBV5-1 CASSLPGQGATEQYF TGCGCCAGCAGCTTACCGGGACAGGGGGCGACCGAGCAGTACTTC
14 TRBD1 TRBJ2-7 many TRBV25-1 CASSKDRALYEQYF TGTGCCAGCAGCAAAGACAGGGCCCTCTACGAGCAGTACTTC
16 TRBD2 TRBJ2-7 many TRBV11-3 CASSRRTSGSFYEQYF TGTGCCAGCAGCCGTAGGACTAGCGGGAGTTTTTACGAGCAGTACTTC
15 TRBD2 TRBJ2-3 many TRBV19 CAILSRDYKADTQYF TGTGCCATCCTTTCCCGGGACTATAAGGCTGATACGCAGTATTTT
14 NA TRBJ2-1 many TRBV20-1 CSARDLASLNEQFF TGCAGTGCTAGAGATTTAGCGAGCCTGAATGAGCAGTTCTTC
15 TRBD2 TRBJ2-1 many TRBV5-1 CASSLDGLEGNEQFF TGCGCCAGCAGCTTGGACGGACTAGAGGGTAATGAGCAGTTCTTC
15 TRBD1 TRBJ2-1 many TRBV9 CASSARTGFYNEQFF TGTGCCAGCAGCGCCAGGACAGGGTTTTACAATGAGCAGTTCTTC
15 TRBD2 TRBJ2-7 many TRBV7-9 CASQKISGPSYEQYF TGTGCCAGCCAAAAAATTAGCGGGCCCTCCTACGAGCAGTACTTC
15 TRBD1 TRBJ1-5 many TRBV6-1 CASSPGTGGNQPQHF TGTGCCAGCAGTCCGGGGACAGGGGGCAATCAGCCCCAGCATTTT
15 NA TRBJ2-1 many TRBV28 CASSISGTPYNEQFF TGTGCCAGCAGTATCTCCGGGACACCCTACAATGAGCAGTTCTTC
16 NA TRBJ1-6 NA TRBV4-2 CASSPTEPTSPSPLHF TGTGCCAGCAGCCCCACTGAACCCACATCGCCTTCACCCCTCCACTTT
16 NA TRBJ1-2 many TRBV9 CASSVGSGLLNYGYTF TGTGCCAGCAGCGTAGGTTCGGGGCTCCTTAACTATGGCTACACCTTC
15 TRBD2 TRBJ2-1 many TRBV7-8 CASSRTSGRAHEQFF TGTGCCAGCAGCCGGACTAGCGGGAGGGCCCATGAGCAGTTCTTC
14 NA TRBJ1-2 many TRBV6-1 CASSEQGGHYGYTF TGTGCCAGCAGTGAACAAGGGGGGCACTATGGCTACACCTTC
14 NA TRBJ2-7 medium-sized TRBV20-1 CSARPPGSSYEQYF TGCAGTGCTAGACCACCCGGGTCGTCCTACGAGCAGTACTTC
16 NA TRBJ2-7 NA TRBV20-1 CSARHPASARTYEQYF TGCAGTGCTAGACACCCCGCCAGCGCTAGAACCTACGAGCAGTACTTC
15 TRBD1 TRBJ1-2 NA TRBV13 CASSFGQGDNYGYTF TGTGCCAGCAGCTTTGGACAGGGGGATAACTATGGCTACACCTTC
13 NA TRBJ2-5 NA TRBV5-6 CASSFRAGETQYF TGTGCCAGCAGCTTTAGGGCCGGCGAGACCCAGTACTTC
15 TRBD2 TRBJ2-1 once TRBV7-3 CASSSEEGLAHEQFF TGTGCCAGCAGCTCCGAAGAGGGACTAGCCCATGAGCAGTTCTTC
14 TRBD1 TRBJ1-5 many TRBV29-1 CSVSGGMGNQPQHF TGCAGCGTTTCAGGGGGTATGGGCAATCAGCCCCAGCATTTT
11 NA TRBJ2-3 many TRBV19 CASNSADTQYF TGTGCCAGTAATTCCGCAGATACGCAGTATTTT
11 NA TRBJ1-1 NA TRBV7-6 CASSLGSEAFF TGTGCCAGCAGCTTAGGGTCTGAAGCTTTCTTT
15 TRBD2 TRBJ2-1 many TRBV20-1 CSARDLLAGRPEQFF TGCAGTGCTAGAGATCTCCTAGCGGGACGACCCGAGCAGTTCTTC
16 TRBD2 TRBJ2-1 many TRBV5-6 CASSRTLAGAGNEQFF TGTGCCAGCAGCCGGACACTAGCGGGAGCTGGCAATGAGCAGTTCTTC
14 NA TRBJ1-6 many TRBV12-3/TRBV12-4 CASSESSYNSPLHF TGTGCCAGCAGTGAGAGCTCCTATAATTCACCCCTCCACTTT
20 TRBD2 TRBJ2-1 many TRBV4-3 CASSQDWASGRSLSYNEQFF TGCGCCAGCAGCCAAGATTGGGCTAGCGGGAGGTCCCTCTCCTACAATGAGCAGTTCTTC
16 TRBD2 TRBJ2-1 few TRBV28 CASSPSLAGRGDEQFF TGTGCCAGCAGTCCCTCCCTAGCGGGACGGGGTGATGAGCAGTTCTTC
18 NA TRBJ2-2 many TRBV7-3 CASSLKWWSRENTGELFF TGTGCCAGCAGCTTAAAATGGTGGAGTCGGGAGAACACCGGGGAGCTGTTTTTT
19 TRBD2 TRBJ2-1 many TRBV6-5 CASRPGRTSGRSSYNEQFF TGTGCCAGCAGACCGGGGAGGACTAGCGGAAGAAGCTCCTACAATGAGCAGTTCTTC
16 NA TRBJ2-7 NA TRBV20-1 CSARGGRGGGHYEQYF TGCAGTGCTAGAGGGGGGCGTGGAGGGGGACACTACGAGCAGTACTTC
15 NA TRBJ2-2 many TRBV20-1 CSARRTDANTGELFF TGCAGTGCTAGGCGGACAGATGCGAACACCGGGGAGCTGTTTTTT
13 NA TRBJ1-1 many TRBV12-3/TRBV12-4 CASSLRPNTEAFF TGTGCCAGCAGTTTGCGGCCGAACACTGAAGCTTTCTTT
13 NA TRBJ1-1 many TRBV20-1 CSASLGVNTEAFF TGCAGTGCTAGTCTTGGGGTAAACACTGAAGCTTTCTTT
14 NA TRBJ2-6 many TRBV6-4 CASSDNSGANVLTF TGTGCCAGCAGTGACAACTCTGGGGCCAACGTCCTGACTTTC
12 TRBD1 TRBJ2-1 few TRBV28 CASSGQGREQFF TGTGCCAGCAGCGGACAGGGTCGTGAGCAGTTCTTC
14 TRBD1 TRBJ2-3 many TRBV12-3/TRBV12-4 CASSWDSSTDTQYF TGTGCCAGCAGTTGGGACAGTAGCACAGATACGCAGTATTTT
16 TRBD2 TRBJ2-1 NA TRBV10-1 CASSLAGTSGNNELVF TGCGCCAGCAGTCTCGCCGGGACTAGCGGTAACAATGAGCTGGTCTTC
16 TRBD2 TRBJ2-2 medium-sized TRBV29-1 CSVTSPAGVDTGELFF TGCAGCGTGACCTCCCCAGCGGGAGTTGATACCGGGGAGCTGTTTTTT
14 NA TRBJ2-2 NA TRBV27 CASSWTATTGELFF TGTGCCAGCAGTTGGACAGCAACTACCGGGGAGCTGTTTTTT
16 TRBD1 TRBJ2-7 NA TRBV20-1 CSARYPRTGDSYEQDF TGCAGTGCTAGATATCCCCGGACAGGGGACTCCTACGAGCAGGACTTC
17 NA TRBJ2-7 many TRBV5-4 CASSLSAGGANPYEQYF TGTGCCAGCAGCTTGTCAGCCGGAGGGGCAAATCCCTACGAGCAGTACTTC
12 NA TRBJ2-5 many TRBV20-1 CSALIGEETQYF TGCAGTGCTTTGATAGGGGAGGAGACCCAGTACTTC
14 NA TRBJ1-2 few TRBV27 CAISGVGGGYGYTF TGTGCCATCAGCGGTGTTGGAGGGGGCTATGGCTACACCTTC
14 NA TRBJ2-7 NA TRBV6-2/TRBV6-3 CASSPWDFGYEQYF TGTGCCAGCAGTCCATGGGACTTTGGCTACGAGCAGTACTTC